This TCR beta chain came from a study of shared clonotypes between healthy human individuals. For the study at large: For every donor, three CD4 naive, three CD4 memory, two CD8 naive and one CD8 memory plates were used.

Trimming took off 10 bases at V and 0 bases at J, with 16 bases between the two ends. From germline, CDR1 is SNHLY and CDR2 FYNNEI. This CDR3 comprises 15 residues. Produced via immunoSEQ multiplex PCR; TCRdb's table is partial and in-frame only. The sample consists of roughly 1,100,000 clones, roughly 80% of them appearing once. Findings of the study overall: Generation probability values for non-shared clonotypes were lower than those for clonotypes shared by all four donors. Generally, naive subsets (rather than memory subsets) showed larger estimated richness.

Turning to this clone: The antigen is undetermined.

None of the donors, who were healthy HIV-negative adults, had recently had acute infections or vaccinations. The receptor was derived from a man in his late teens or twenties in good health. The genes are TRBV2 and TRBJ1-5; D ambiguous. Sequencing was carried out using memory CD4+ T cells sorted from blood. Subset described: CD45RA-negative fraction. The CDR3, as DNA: TGTGCCACCAGCTTGGGGAAGGGTAGCAATCAGCCCCAGCATTTT. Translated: CATSLGKGSNQPQHF.